This T cell receptor (beta chain) was captured by sequencing in a study of blood T cell repertoires in COVID-19. Study summary: The samples span acute and convalescent COVID-19 from the United States, Italy and Spain. The cDNA or gDNA used as material had been derived from T cells, B-cell-depleted T cells, or PBMCs.

Authors' processing steps: Reference gene primers were amplified, and this amplification served to estimate nucleated cell counts. This table comes from immunoSEQ multiplex PCR, and its TCRdb copy is limited to in-frame clones, with some not included. V and J calls and clone size are given by that table; D and trimming were obtained from the DNA. The data show about 200,000 clones, with roughly 75% seen just once and around 5.8% held by the top ten. The length of the CDR3 is 15 residues. Germline CDR1 is SGHVS and CDR2 is FQNEAQ. V shed 5 bases, J shed 4 bases, and the junction held 7 bases outside the gene matches.

Sequencing was carried out using peripheral blood. This TCR came from a woman aged 65 to 85 with acute or convalescent COVID-19. The chain carries TRBV7-8 and TRBJ2-3, with TRBD1 identical over 9 bases. The CDR3 DNA sequence: TGTGCCAGCAGCCCCGGACAGGGGAGGGCAGATACGCAGTATTTT. The encoded protein is CASSPGQGRADTQYF.